What follows are 29 T cell receptor beta chains derived from one specimen sequenced in a study of blood T cell repertoires in COVID-19. The protocol was immunoSEQ multiplex PCR, while the TCRdb copy is restricted to in-frame clones and leaves out a portion. There are about 220,000 clones in the sample; 82% occur only once, and approximately 5.2% lies in the top ten. The source material was peripheral blood. The receptors derive from a woman aged 70-85 years with COVID-19, enrolled during active disease.

This clone was picked up one time. The gene calls are TRBV28 and TRBJ2-5; a weak D match, TRBD2 (5 bases). CDR3 length equals 14 residues. Germline values: CDR1 MDHEN, CDR2 SYDVKM. V was clipped by 2 bases and J by 2 bases, with 9 bases between them. Written as DNA, the CDR3 is TGTGCCAGCAGTTTAATCAGCGGTCAAGAGACCCAGTACTTC. This translates into CASSLISGQETQYF. The complete variable domain, with remaining parts taken from reference TRBV28 and TRBJ2-5, reads DVKVTQSSRYLVKRTGEKVFLECVQDMDHENMFWYRQDPGLGLRLIYFSYDVKMKEKGDIPEGYSVSREKKERFSLILESASTNQTSMYLCASSLISGQETQYFGPGTRLLVL.

The rearrangement uses TRBV7-2 and TRBJ1-5; weak D call: TRBD1 (5 bases). This CDR3 has 14 residues. Germline values: CDR1 SGHTA, CDR2 FQGNSA. Trimming removed 4 bases from V and 4 bases from J, with 11 bases in between. DNA for the CDR3: TGTGCCAGCAGCTCCCTCGGGGGGAATCAGCCCCAGCATTTT. Protein product: CASSSLGGNQPQHF.

This clone has a handful of counts. This chain connects TRBV6-5 to TRBJ2-5; TRBD1 agrees at 11 bases. The CDR3 length is 14 residues. From germline, CDR1 is MNHEY and CDR2 SVGAGI. V was pared by 6 bases and J by 5 bases, with 5 bases of the junction left unmatched. CDR3 residues: CASRGDRGRETQYF. As DNA, the CDR3 is TGTGCCAGCAGGGGGGACAGGGGGAGGGAGACCCAGTACTTC.

J is TRBJ2-3 and V is TRBV5-1, with unresolved D. The CDR3 consists of 15 residues. With 5 bases removed from V and 0 bases from J, the gap between germline ends came to 13 bases. The germline CDR1 and CDR2 sequences are SGHRS and YFSETQ. The DNA of the CDR3 is TGCGCCAGCAGTGATGGAGCGAGTAGCACAGATACGCAGTATTTT. Translating it yields CASSDGASSTDTQYF.

V usage is TRBV25-1 and J usage is TRBJ1-6; 9 bases match TRBD1. There are 17 residues in the CDR3. Germline loops: CDR1 MGHDK, CDR2 SYGVNS. Trimming cost V 5 bases and J 5 bases; bases outside gene matches: 10. CDR3 sequence reads: CASSSHRGPMDNSPLHF. DNA for the CDR3: TGTGCCAGCAGTTCCCACAGGGGGCCAATGGATAATTCACCCCTCCACTTT.

Only a few counts were recorded for this clone. The chain links TRBV15 to TRBJ2-3; D not certain. The CDR3 sequence is 16 residues long. The V end was cut by 3 bases, the J end by 5 bases, with 18 bases between. CDR1 and CDR2 (germline): LNHNV, YYDKDF (reference sequence). CDR3 coding DNA: TGTGCCACCAGCAGCCTCCTTGTTGCGAGTGTAGATACGCAGTATTTT. Encoded protein: CATSSLLVASVDTQYF.

This chain links TRBV27 with TRBJ2-7, with TRBD1 identical over 10 bases. CDR1 is MNHEY, CDR2 SMNVEV, per germline (reference sequence). This CDR3 has 15 amino acids. V was clipped by 5 bases and J by 3 bases; unmatched bases: 7. CDR3 in DNA: TGTGCCAGCAGTCAATCCGGGACAGGGGACTACGAGCAGTACTTC. Translated, it gives CASSQSGTGDYEQYF.

This chain joins TRBV9 and TRBJ1-6; 9 bases line up with TRBD1. The CDR3 has 15 amino acids. The trim removed 3 bases at V and 7 bases at J, leaving 5 bases unmatched. Per the germline V gene, CDR1 is SGDLS and CDR2 is YYNGEE. The CDR3 is CASSAGTGRNSPLHF. CDR3 bases: TGTGCCAGCAGCGCGGGGACAGGGCGGAATTCACCCCTCCACTTT.

J is TRBJ1-4 and V is TRBV7-2; possibly TRBD1 for D (5 bases). Trimming cost V 7 bases and J 8 bases, with 20 bases left between them. The CDR3 runs to 15 residues. Germline CDR1 SGHTA, CDR2 FQGNSA. CDR3 nucleotides: TGTGCCAGCAACTCTATCGGGGGTGCGGGAGAAAAACTGTTTTTT. Protein: CASNSIGGAGEKLFF.

CDR3: CASSLTGTGELFF. The CDR3 nucleotides are TGTGCCAGCAGCTTGACGGGGACCGGGGAGCTGTTTTTT. This chain connects TRBV7-8 to TRBJ2-2, with a tentative D call TRBD2 (5 bases). This CDR3 spans 13 amino acids. Deletions cut 3 bases from V and 5 bases from J, with 7 bases between. In germline, CDR1 is SGHVS, CDR2 FQNEAQ.

Only one count was recorded for this clone. The chain is built from TRBV24-1 and TRBJ2-7; D not resolved. V was trimmed by 3 bases and J by 3 bases, leaving 11 bases between them. Germline V gives CDR1 KGHDR, CDR2 SFDVKD. The CDR3 contains 14 residues. Written as DNA, the CDR3 is TGTGCCACCAGTGATCCCCGGGTGCTCTACGAGCAGTACTTC. Its translation is CATSDPRVLYEQYF.

The chain joins TRBV7-2 to TRBJ2-7; TRBD1 might be the D (6 bases). The CDR3 runs 15 residues. Trimming removed 5 bases from V and 2 bases from J, with 16 bases in between. Germline CDR1 reads SGHTA; CDR2 reads FQGNSA. CDR3 DNA sequence: TGTGCCAGCAGCCGTGGAGTGGACAGAGCCTACGAGCAGTACTTC. Residues: CASSRGVDRAYEQYF.

The chain couples TRBV6-2 or TRBV6-3 to TRBJ1-1; D uncertain. This CDR3 has 13 residues. V shed 2 bases and J shed 5 bases, with 9 bases lying between them. CDR1 MNHEY and CDR2 SVGEGT come from the germline V gene. This CDR3 is CASSYGRETEAFF. The CDR3 nucleotides read TGTGCCAGCAGTTACGGCCGGGAGACTGAAGCTTTCTTT.

The V and J genes are TRBV5-1 and TRBJ1-3, with TRBD1 matching over 7 bases. Germline assignment: CDR1 SGHRS and CDR2 YFSETQ. The CDR3 sequence is 17 residues long. The ends lost 4 bases at V and 0 bases at J; junction bases unmatched: 10. The CDR3 loop is CASSVAGQPDSGNTIYF. The CDR3 DNA sequence: TGCGCCAGCAGCGTCGCGGGACAGCCAGACTCTGGAAACACCATATATTTT. Full variable domain (missing parts from reference TRBV5-1 and TRBJ1-3): KAGVTQTPRYLIKTRGQQVTLSCSPISGHRSVSWYQQTPGQGLQFLFEYFSETQRNKGNFPGRFSGRQFSNSRSEMNVSTLELGDSALYLCASSVAGQPDSGNTIYFGEGSWLTVV.

CDR3 residues: CASSLAGVGRGEKLFF. Written as DNA, the CDR3 is TGTGCCAGCAGCTTGGCAGGTGTGGGAAGGGGGGAAAAACTGTTTTTT. The chain joins TRBV7-2 to TRBJ1-4, with D perhaps TRBD1 (6 bases). The CDR3 loop spans 16 amino acids. Trimming cost V 3 bases and J 8 bases, with 19 bases left between them. CDR1 and CDR2 (germline): SGHTA, FQGNSA.

The chain combines TRBV10-3 with TRBJ1-4, with 11 bases lining up with TRBD1. The V gene's germline CDR1 is ENHRY and CDR2 SYGVKD. J gave up 4 bases and V 3 bases, and 13 bases lay outside the gene matches. CDR3 length: 19 amino acids. The CDR3 loop is CAISDSWWDRGRRNEKLFF. DNA for the CDR3: TGTGCCATCAGTGACAGTTGGTGGGACAGGGGGAGGCGTAATGAAAAACTGTTTTTT.

The chain has TRBV19 and TRBJ1-5; D not resolved. V lost 3 bases to trimming and J lost 11 bases, with 23 bases between them. The CDR3 consists of 16 residues. The V gene's germline CDR1 is LNHDA and CDR2 SQIVND (reference sequence). This CDR3 reads CASSMEANRVASAQHF. The DNA for the CDR3 is TGTGCCAGTAGTATGGAGGCCAATAGGGTAGCTTCGGCCCAGCATTTT.

A few counts support this clone. The chain employs TRBV6-2 or TRBV6-3 and TRBJ1-5, with a weak D call TRBD1 (5 bases). CDR3 length: 17 residues. The V gene lost 2 bases and the J gene lost 0 bases, with 14 bases spanning the gap. The V gene's germline CDR1 is MNHEY and CDR2 SVGEGT. The CDR3 bases are TGTGCCAGCAGTTACGTCTTGGGGGGGTTTAGCAATCAGCCCCAGCATTTT. Its protein is CASSYVLGGFSNQPQHF.

The chain joins TRBV5-5 to TRBJ2-4; 9 nucleotides match TRBD2. The CDR3 length is 20 residues. The V segment lost 0 bases and the J segment 1 base; nucleotides outside the gene matches: 14. The germline V gene has CDR1 SGHKS and CDR2 YYEKEE (reference sequence). The CDR3 DNA is TGTGCCAGCAGCTTGGAGGCCGGGGTAGCGGGAGCTCGGGCCAAAAACATTCAGTACTTC. This encodes CASSLEAGVAGARAKNIQYF.

The chain has TRBV5-1 and TRBJ2-4; D remains ambiguous. CDR3 length: 16 residues. Per germline, CDR1 SGHRS and CDR2 YFSETQ. Trimming took off 4 bases at V and 0 bases at J, with 14 bases between the two ends. CDR3 sequence reads: CASSLTSALAKNIQYF. CDR3 DNA sequence: TGCGCCAGCAGCCTAACCAGCGCACTAGCCAAAAACATTCAGTACTTC.

The chain links TRBV28 to TRBJ1-4; 7 nucleotides match TRBD1. Germline CDR1 reads MDHEN; CDR2 reads SYDVKM. CDR3 length: 15 amino acids. V lost 6 bases and J lost 0; bases outside the gene matches: 4. The CDR3 is CASSEQGATNEKLFF. In nucleotides, the CDR3 is TGTGCCAGCAGCGAGCAGGGGGCAACTAATGAAAAACTGTTTTTT.

The chain uses TRBV4-2 and TRBJ2-2; D gene unclear. V lost 3 bases to trimming and J lost 5 bases, with 4 bases between them. The CDR3 is made up of 12 amino acids. CDR1 and CDR2 from the germline V gene are LGHNA and YNFKEQ. The CDR3 is CASSHLTGELFF. The CDR3 bases are TGTGCCAGCAGCCATCTAACCGGGGAGCTGTTTTTT.

The chain uses TRBV5-1 and TRBJ1-4; 9 nucleotides align to TRBD1. In germline, CDR1 is SGHRS, CDR2 YFSETQ. V trimming: 0 bases; J trimming: 7 bases; junction bases outside the gene matches: 7. The CDR3 covers 16 residues. The CDR3 spells CASSLARGQGGEKLFF. The CDR3, as DNA: TGCGCCAGCAGCTTGGCCAGGGGACAGGGAGGTGAAAAACTGTTTTTT.

The chain couples TRBV28 to TRBJ2-7; 8 nucleotides agree with TRBD1. CDR1 is MDHEN, CDR2 SYDVKM, per germline. The CDR3 length is 13 residues. V shed 10 bases, J shed 5 bases, and the junction held 10 bases outside the gene matches. The CDR3 protein is CATLDRGRDEQYF. The CDR3 bases are TGTGCCACCCTTGACAGGGGAAGGGACGAGCAGTACTTC.

This chain connects TRBV10-3 to TRBJ1-2; 10 bases map to TRBD1. J lost 6 bases, V lost 2 bases, and 9 bases had no gene match. This CDR3 spans 16 amino acids. Germline values: CDR1 ENHRY, CDR2 SYGVKD. The CDR3 spells CAISEGTGVSLDGYTF. In DNA form, the CDR3 reads TGTGCCATCAGTGAGGGGACAGGGGTTTCCCTCGATGGCTACACCTTC.

The rearrangement joins TRBV6-6 to TRBJ1-1; maybe TRBD1 (6 bases). This CDR3 has 16 residues. Trimming shortened V by 0 bases and J by 0 bases, and 11 bases separated the two germline ends. The germline CDR1 and CDR2 sequences are MNHNY and SVGAGI (reference sequence). The CDR3: CASSYSPGDMNTEAFF. CDR3 nucleotide sequence: TGTGCCAGCAGTTACTCGCCAGGGGACATGAACACTGAAGCTTTCTTT.

About this clone itself: The sample has other DNA sequences that encode this CDR3 too. The CDR3 sequence is CASSLEGAGTEAFF. DNA of the CDR3: TGCGCCAGCAGCTTGGAAGGGGCAGGGACTGAAGCTTTCTTT. The V and J genes are TRBV5-1 and TRBJ1-1, with a weak D call TRBD1 (5 bases). V lost 0 bases to trimming and J lost 5 bases, with 11 bases between them. CDR1 SGHRS and CDR2 YFSETQ come from the germline V gene. This CDR3 spans 14 amino acids.

This sequence joins TRBV7-2 and TRBJ2-1; 8 positions match TRBD1. V trimming: 1 base; J trimming: 0 bases; junction bases outside the gene matches: 2. The CDR3 length is 16 residues. The germline V gene has CDR1 SGHTA and CDR2 FQGNSA. The CDR3: CASSLGGTGSYNEQFF. CDR3 bases: TGTGCCAGCAGCTTAGGGGGGACAGGCTCCTACAATGAGCAGTTCTTC.

The chain is built from TRBV4-3 and TRBJ1-2; D is ambiguous. Germline loops: CDR1 LGHNA, CDR2 YSLEER. Trimming removed 0 bases at V and 0 bases at J, with 11 bases between. The CDR3 length is 16 residues. This CDR3 is CASSQESSGSNYGYTF. CDR3 sequence (DNA): TGCGCCAGCAGCCAAGAAAGTTCAGGTTCTAACTATGGCTACACCTTC.